This T cell receptor (beta chain) was recovered during a study of T cell repertoires in cytomegalovirus infection. Background on the study: CMV infection plus the matching HLA type was flagged by public TCR beta signatures.

Each CDR3 protein is one row after TCRdb ran MiXCR on the reads. The sample shows under 200,000 distinct CDR3 sequences, about a tenth of them seen only once. The CDR3 sequence is 14 residues long. Germline CDR1 reads SNHLY; CDR2 reads FYNNEI. The ends were cut back, 6 bases at V and 5 bases at J, with 16 bases in the middle. A remark on this clonotype: No antigen is known for it.

Study-wide results and caveats: HLA-C-restricted TCR beta clonotypes specific for CMV led the ex vivo response.

J is TRBJ2-5 and V is TRBV2, with D tentatively TRBD1 (6 bases). Sequencing used PBMCs. The sequence derives from a human donor in good health (CMV status not recorded). Some clones in this sample may be carry-over from other donors' samples. The CDR3 nucleotides read TGTGCCAGCAGGGTTAACAGGGCGCGGGAGACCCAGTACTTC. Encoded protein: CASRVNRARETQYF.